The rows below give T cell receptor beta chains drawn from one sample of a study of cytomegalovirus exposure and HLA in healthy donors. Profiled with immunoSEQ multiplex PCR; TCRdb holds only in-frame clones, not every one. The table records approximately 150,000 clones, 80% of them present only once. Sequenced input: PBMCs. The receptor set was obtained from a woman aged 35 to 49 in good health and CMV-seronegative. Both conserved end residues are part of each CDR3. A D gene is named only where the DNA matches it firmly. Clone size is shown for a subset of rows, as once, few, many or a class of expanded clone.

TRBJ2-1 . TRBD2 16 TRBV10-3 CAIGLAGGQAYNEQFF TGTGCCATCGGACTAGCGGGGGGACAGGCCTACAATGAGCAGTTCTTC
TRBJ1-4 . . 18 TRBV7-9 CASSLAPGGEVANEKLFF TGTGCCAGCAGCTTGGCCCCAGGCGGGGAGGTCGCTAATGAAAAACTGTTTTTT
TRBJ2-7 . . 16 TRBV4-1 CASSPGGKAYPYEQYF TGCGCCAGCAGCCCCGGAGGCAAGGCCTACCCCTACGAGCAGTACTTC
TRBJ1-5 . TRBD1 15 TRBV7-2 CASSGQQGAGQPQHF TGTGCCAGCAGCGGACAACAGGGGGCGGGTCAGCCCCAGCATTTT
TRBJ2-5 once TRBD2 17 TRBV7-6 CASRQTLAGVSGETQYF TGTGCCAGCAGACAAACACTAGCGGGAGTATCCGGGGAGACCCAGTACTTC
TRBJ2-6 few . 15 TRBV27 CASSLTVAGANGLTF TGTGCCAGCAGTTTAACAGTAGCTGGGGCCAACGGCCTGACTTTC
TRBJ1-3 . . 14 TRBV2 CASRANNAGNTIYF TGTGCCAGCAGAGCGAACAATGCCGGAAACACCATATATTTT
TRBJ2-7 . TRBD2 15 TRBV28 CASIPAGTSYGEQYF TGTGCCAGCATCCCTGCCGGGACTAGCTACGGCGAGCAGTACTTC
TRBJ2-1 few TRBD2 14 TRBV9 CASSVVSGSNEQFF TGTGCCAGCAGCGTAGTTAGCGGGAGCAATGAGCAGTTCTTC
TRBJ1-1 . . 12 TRBV4-2 CASSQTGAEAFF TGTGCCAGCAGTCAGACGGGGGCTGAAGCTTTCTTT
TRBJ1-2 . TRBD1 14 TRBV29-1 CSTGDREQTDGYTF TGCAGCACCGGGGACAGGGAACAAACGGACGGCTACACCTTC
TRBJ2-1 . . 17 TRBV28 CASSFHSSERTYNEQFF TGTGCCAGCAGTTTCCACTCCTCGGAGCGGACCTACAATGAGCAGTTCTTC
TRBJ1-4 . TRBD1 15 TRBV7-2 CASSRQGTTNEKLFF TGTGCCAGCAGCAGACAGGGTACAACTAATGAAAAACTGTTTTTT
TRBJ2-7 . TRBD2 16 TRBV4-3 CASSQDWASGSYEQYF TGCGCCAGCAGCCAAGATTGGGCTAGCGGTTCCTACGAGCAGTACTTC
TRBJ2-7 . TRBD1 15 TRBV7-6 CASSGLGQGSYEQYF TGTGCCAGCAGCGGTCTGGGACAGGGGTCATACGAGCAGTACTTC
TRBJ1-1 few . 14 TRBV6-4 CASRNYGENTEAFF TGTGCCAGCAGAAACTATGGAGAGAACACTGAAGCTTTCTTT
TRBJ1-1 . . 16 TRBV11-3 CASSLGSGDRGTEAFF TGTGCCAGCAGCTTAGGGTCAGGGGATCGTGGCACTGAAGCTTTCTTT
TRBJ1-4 . . 13 TRBV6-5 CASRSGFIEKLFF TGTGCCAGCAGATCAGGGTTCATCGAAAAACTGTTTTTT
TRBJ2-5 . . 14 TRBV12-2 CASRFCREKETQYF TGTGCAAGTCGCTTTTGCAGGGAAAAAGAGACCCAGTACTTC
TRBJ1-5 . TRBD1 16 TRBV7-8 CASSNSGTGFWQPQHF TGTGCCAGCAGCAACTCCGGGACAGGGTTTTGGCAGCCCCAGCATTTT
TRBJ2-1 few TRBD2 16 TRBV11-2 CASSPEGTSGVYEQFF TGTGCCAGCAGCCCGGAAGGGACTAGCGGGGTGTATGAGCAGTTCTTC
TRBJ2-1 . TRBD2 20 TRBV19 CASSVIPGLAGVLSYNEQFF TGTGCCAGTAGTGTGATACCGGGACTAGCGGGAGTCCTCTCCTACAATGAGCAGTTCTTC
TRBJ1-6 . . 14 TRBV27 CASSLQGGNSPLHF TGTGCCAGCAGTCTACAGGGTGGTAATTCACCCCTCCACTTT
TRBJ2-1 . TRBD2 17 TRBV5-5 CASSSPTLAGNQQGEFF TGTGCCAGCAGCTCCCCTACACTAGCGGGCAATCAGCAGGGGGAGTTCTTC
TRBJ2-2 . TRBD1 14 TRBV4-3 CASRTGANTGELFF TGCGCCAGCAGGACAGGGGCGAACACCGGGGAGCTGTTTTTT
TRBJ2-7 . . 14 TRBV5-1 CASREGPPMDEQYF TGCGCCAGCAGGGAGGGACCGCCAATGGACGAGCAGTACTTC
TRBJ1-1 . . 15 TRBV7-9 CSSSFGGVDHTEAFF TGTTCCAGCAGCTTTGGGGGGGTAGATCACACTGAAGCTTTCTTT
TRBJ2-2 . TRBD2 17 TRBV4-1 CASSWGLAGLSAGELFF TGCGCCAGCAGCTGGGGACTAGCTGGATTGAGCGCCGGGGAGCTGTTTTTT
TRBJ1-2 once TRBD1 13 TRBV5-1 CASSPGQVDGYTF TGCGCCAGCAGCCCAGGACAGGTCGATGGCTACACCTTC
TRBJ1-4 . . 10 TRBV28 CASQGQKLFF TGTGCCAGCCAGGGCCAAAAACTGTTTTTT
TRBJ1-1 . . 12 TRBV10-3 CASTGVGTEAFF TGTGCCAGCACGGGGGTGGGCACTGAAGCTTTCTTT